This T cell receptor (beta chain) came from a study of blood T cell dynamics during melanoma immunotherapy. Study-level information: Patients with metastatic melanoma got pembrolizumab or nivolumab-ipilimumab as first-line care.

The method was immunoSEQ multiplex PCR; TCRdb's version includes in-frame clones alone and lacks a portion of them. Among about 11,000 clones, 80% were seen once, and the ten largest hold 20% to 25%. This clone turned up a few times. Time point reported: week 3, after first cycle of checkpoint inhibitor. Blood was drawn before treatment and at week 3 after checkpoint blockade. No patient had earlier systemic cancer treatment, concurrent immunosuppressants, or another active cancer. The germline CDR1 and CDR2 sequences are SQVTM and ANQGSEA. V was cut by 5 bases and J by 3 bases, with 7 bases left in between. CDR3 length: 11 amino acids.

The V gene is TRBV29-1, the J gene TRBJ1-1; D not certain. The receptor was isolated from a human donor with melanoma. The sample here was blood, taken from a patient treated with checkpoint blockade. CDR3 amino acids: CSVPDYTEAFF. CDR3 nucleotide sequence: TGCAGCGTTCCAGATTACACTGAAGCTTTCTTT.